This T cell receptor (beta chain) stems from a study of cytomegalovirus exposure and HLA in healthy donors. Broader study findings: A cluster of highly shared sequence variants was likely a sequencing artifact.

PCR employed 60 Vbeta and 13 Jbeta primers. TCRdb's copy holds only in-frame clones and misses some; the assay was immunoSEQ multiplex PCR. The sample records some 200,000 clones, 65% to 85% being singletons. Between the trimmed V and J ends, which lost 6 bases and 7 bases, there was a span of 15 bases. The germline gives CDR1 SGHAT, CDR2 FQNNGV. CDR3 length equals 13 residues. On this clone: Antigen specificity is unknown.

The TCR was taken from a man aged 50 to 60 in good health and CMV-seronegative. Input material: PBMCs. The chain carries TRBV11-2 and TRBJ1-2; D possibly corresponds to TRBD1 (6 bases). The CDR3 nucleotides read TGTGCCAGCAGGCAAACAGGGTTCCGTGGCTACACCTTC. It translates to CASRQTGFRGYTF.